Only a few counts were recorded for the clone carrying this T cell receptor beta chain. Its antigen remains unidentified. Each CDR3 protein is one row after TCRdb ran MiXCR on the reads. The table shows about 24,000 distinct CDR3 sequences, with roughly 72% occurring only once. This specimen belongs to a study of type 1 regulatory T cells. Study context: This in vitro CD4 product, T-allo10, is enriched for Tr1 cells and alloantigen-specific.

CDR1 and CDR2 from the germline V gene are LNHDA and SQIVND (reference sequence). CDR3 size: 16 residues. V lost 3 bases to trimming and J lost 0 bases, with 12 bases between them. T-allo10 cells from the graft donor were described as anergic, host-alloantigen-specific, and alloantigen-specific suppressors. V and J are TRBV19 and TRBJ1-5; D is uncertain. The clonotype was recovered from a human donor in good health. The sequenced material came from cultured T cells, either the whole culture or a sorted T cell fraction (not recorded which). Described subset: Tr1-enriched cell product generated in vitro against host alloantigens. CDR3 sequence: CASSIDPRSSNQPQHF. CDR3 DNA sequence: TGTGCCAGTAGTATCGATCCTCGGTCTAGCAATCAGCCCCAGCATTTT. The whole variable domain, remainder taken from reference TRBV19 and TRBJ1-5, is DGGITQSPKYLFRKEGQNVTLSCEQNLNHDAMYWYRQDPGQGLRLIYYSQIVNDFQKGDIAEGYSVSREKKESFPLTVTSAQKNPTAFYLCASSIDPRSSNQPQHFGDGTRLSIL.